One and the same sample provided the 27 T cell receptor beta chains below, sequenced in a study of vaccination and CD4 T cells after COVID-19. Sequence data for DNA of cultured CD4+ T cells were generated by the Oncomine TCR Beta short-read assay. TCRdb ran MiXCR on the PCR reads and lists one entry per CDR3 protein. Altogether approximately 12,000 distinct CDR3 sequences are present, around 40% being singletons, with the ten largest covering about 22%. Indicated treatment: roughly ten-day PBMC culture with coronavirus spike peptide pools or control peptides (ViraFEST assay). The antigens of these receptors remain unknown. The sequenced material came from cultured CD4+ T cells from blood. The receptors here all came from a human donor with COVID-19.

The chain uses TRBV7-8 and TRBJ2-4, with 9 bases identical to TRBD2. The CDR3 contains 15 residues. The V gene's germline CDR1 is SGHVS and CDR2 FQNEAQ. With 2 bases clipped from V and 3 bases from J, the junction kept 2 bases outside the gene matches. The CDR3 region has the DNA TGTGCCAGCAGCTTATCTAGCGGGGTCAAAAACATTCAGTACTTC. It codes for CASSLSSGVKNIQYF.

The CDR3 DNA sequence: TGTGCCAGTAGTACCGAGCGGGGTGGGACCGACAGAGCCAAAAACATTCAGTACTTC. Amino acids: CASSTERGGTDRAKNIQYF. This chain uses TRBV19 with TRBJ2-4; TRBD2 aligns across 7 bases. The length of the CDR3 is 19 residues. Losses at the gene ends were 4 bases for V and 0 bases for J; bases not matched to a gene: 15. Per the germline V gene, CDR1 is LNHDA and CDR2 is SQIVND (reference sequence).

This clonotype was seen a handful of times. The chain has TRBV6-1 and TRBJ2-7; TRBD2 matches at 9 bases. Germline CDR1 and CDR2: MNHNS and SASEGT. This CDR3 has 15 residues. V lost 4 bases to trimming and J lost 4 bases; unmatched junction nucleotides: 8. The CDR3 bases are TGTGCCAGCAGTGCTGCTGGCGGGGGGGCTTACGAGCAGTACTTC. This translates into CASSAAGGGAYEQYF.

This clonotype was found a few times. V gene TRBV27 combines with J gene TRBJ1-6; possible D gene TRBD1, 5 bases. CDR3 length equals 16 residues. The V gene lost 6 bases and the J gene lost 0 bases, with 12 bases spanning the gap. CDR1 MNHEY and CDR2 SMNVEV come from the germline V gene (reference sequence). The chain's CDR3 is CASRTTADSYNSPLHF. CDR3 nucleotide sequence: TGTGCCAGCAGAACGACAGCGGACTCCTATAATTCACCCCTCCACTTT.

The V and J genes are TRBV19 and TRBJ1-2; weak D call: TRBD1 (6 bases). The germline V gene has CDR1 LNHDA and CDR2 SQIVND (reference sequence). The CDR3 spans 15 residues. Trimming took off 6 bases at V and 0 bases at J, with 14 bases between the two ends. Written as DNA, the CDR3 is TGTGCCAGTAGGATGACAGGTGGCACTAACTATGGCTACACCTTC. Its translation is CASRMTGGTNYGYTF.

This rearrangement joins TRBV6-1 to TRBJ1-2, with D possibly being TRBD1 (5 bases). V was shortened by 6 bases and J by 5 bases, with 19 bases between the two germline ends. The CDR3 totals 15 residues. Looked up from germline, CDR1 is MNHNS and CDR2 is SASEGT. The CDR3 is CASSNRDGSRYGYTF. CDR3 in DNA: TGTGCCAGCAGCAACCGGGACGGGAGTCGATATGGCTACACCTTC.

This clonotype appeared a few times. The chain is built from TRBV7-2 and TRBJ1-2, with 10 bases identical to TRBD1. The germline CDR1 and CDR2 sequences are SGHTA and FQGNSA. The CDR3 runs 16 residues. The junction had 9 bases not matched to a gene; V was cut back by 2 bases and J by 6 bases. The CDR3 sequence is CASSLSPTGQGNGYTF. CDR3 nucleotide sequence: TGTGCCAGCAGCTTATCGCCTACGGGACAGGGGAATGGCTACACCTTC.

This clonotype was found once. The chain links TRBV7-3 to TRBJ2-3; 10 bases agree with TRBD2. CDR3 size: 15 residues. CDR1 and CDR2 from the germline V gene are SGHTA and FQGTGA. Trimming took 3 bases from V and 3 from J; bases not matched to a gene: 3. CDR3 in amino acids: CASSFALAGTDTQYF. The DNA for the CDR3 is TGTGCCAGCAGCTTCGCACTAGCGGGGACAGATACGCAGTATTTT.

The V call is TRBV19, the J call TRBJ2-1, with unresolved D. The CDR3 is 11 residues long. V lost 6 bases and J 10 bases, leaving 10 bases between the germline ends. The germline V gene has CDR1 LNHDA and CDR2 SQIVND (reference sequence). CDR3 residues: CASRQFREQFF. The CDR3 region has the DNA TGTGCCAGTAGACAATTTCGGGAGCAGTTCTTC.

The J gene is TRBJ1-2, the V gene TRBV5-4, with TRBD1 matching over 7 bases. The V and J ends lost 4 bases and 2 bases, in that order; junction bases with no gene match: 2. CDR3 length: 13 amino acids. Germline V gene data show CDR1 as SGHNT and CDR2 as YYREEE (reference sequence). The CDR3 here is CASSRDSNYGYTF. DNA for the CDR3: TGTGCCAGCAGCCGGGACAGCAACTATGGCTACACCTTC.

The chain combines TRBV18 with TRBJ1-2; D is ambiguous. The CDR3 contains 12 residues. V lost 5 bases and J 7 bases, leaving 11 bases between the germline ends. Germline V gene sequence: CDR1 KGHSH, CDR2 LQKENI. The CDR3 DNA sequence: TGTGCCAGCTCAACCGTGGCCTCTGGCTACACCTTC. This sequence encodes CASSTVASGYTF.

This clonotype was found a few times. This sequence joins TRBV20-1 and TRBJ1-1; D is undetermined. The CDR3 sequence is 14 residues long. V was pared by 3 bases and J by 3 bases, with 14 bases between. In germline, CDR1 is DFQATT, CDR2 SNEGSKA (reference sequence). The CDR3 nucleotides are TGCAGTGCTAGTCGAGGGTCCGATTACACTGAAGCTTTCTTT. It is translated as CSASRGSDYTEAFF.

The table lists this clonotype with a few counts. The genes are TRBV30 and TRBJ1-1; D is possibly TRBD1 (5 bases). The CDR3 totals 13 residues. Germline loops: CDR1 GTSNPN, CDR2 SVGIG (reference sequence). V lost 3 bases, J lost 4 bases, and 12 bases lay in between. The CDR3 DNA follows: TGTGCCTGGAGCGGACATACGGGCACTGAAGCTTTCTTT. Its protein product is CAWSGHTGTEAFF.

The rearrangement links TRBV11-3 to TRBJ2-2; TRBD2 aligns across 15 bases. The CDR3 extends over 19 amino acids. The germline gives CDR1 SGHNT, CDR2 YENEEA. Trimming removed 4 bases from V and 2 bases from J; junction bases left unmatched: 8. The CDR3 DNA reads TGTGCCAGCAGCTCGCCCCCGGGACTAGCGGGGGGCAACACCGGGGAGCTGTTTTTT. This encodes CASSSPPGLAGGNTGELFF.

This clonotype has only a few counts. This rearrangement joins TRBV2 to TRBJ1-2; D call uncertain. The V end lost 3 bases, the J end lost 3 bases, and 8 bases lay between the germline ends. Germline V CDR1 and CDR2: SNHLY, FYNNEI. This CDR3 has 13 amino acids. CDR3 region: CASSDKRDYGYTF. DNA for the CDR3: TGTGCCAGCAGTGACAAACGGGACTATGGCTACACCTTC.

The rearrangement uses TRBV28 and TRBJ1-1; TRBD1 aligns across 8 bases. The CDR3 has 15 amino acids. Germline V gene data show CDR1 as MDHEN and CDR2 as SYDVKM. With 5 bases clipped from V and 6 bases from J, the junction kept 11 bases outside the gene matches. The CDR3 loop reads CASSTQGGELAEAFF. In nucleotides, the CDR3 is TGTGCCAGCAGTACACAGGGGGGCGAGTTAGCTGAAGCTTTCTTT.

The rearrangement joins TRBV28 to TRBJ2-5; weak D call: TRBD2 (6 bases). Germline CDR1 is MDHEN and CDR2 is SYDVKM. The CDR3 spans 14 residues. V was trimmed by 5 bases and J by 7 bases, leaving 17 bases between them. The CDR3 nucleotides are TGTGCCAGCAGTCGGGACTCCCCGAGAGCGACCCAGTACTTC. The encoded protein is CASSRDSPRATQYF.

This clonotype appeared once. The chain uses TRBV2 and TRBJ2-1; tentatively, D is TRBD1 (6 bases). Germline-derived CDR1 and CDR2 are SNHLY and FYNNEI. The CDR3 contains 15 residues. V lost 6 bases to trimming and J lost 0 bases, with 12 bases between them. The CDR3 region has the DNA TGTGCCAGCAGGGCAGGGGACAACTCCTACAATGAGCAGTTCTTC. It yields the protein CASRAGDNSYNEQFF.

This clonotype turned up a few times. This chain joins TRBV29-1 and TRBJ1-5; D call uncertain. The CDR3 runs 14 residues. V was cut by 6 bases and J by 7 bases, with 19 bases left in between. Germline V CDR1 and CDR2: SQVTM, ANQGSEA. CDR3 amino acids: CSVAPDGVEQPQHF. CDR3 bases: TGCAGCGTCGCACCGGACGGGGTTGAACAGCCCCAGCATTTT.

This clonotype was counted between two and nine times. The chain is built from TRBV5-1 and TRBJ2-1, with D maybe TRBD1 (6 bases). The CDR3 consists of 14 residues. The V end lost 5 bases, the J end lost 0 bases, and 9 bases lay between the germline ends. The germline CDR1 and CDR2 sequences are SGHRS and YFSETQ. DNA for the CDR3: TGCGCCAGCAGTAAGGACAGCTCCTACAATGAGCAGTTCTTC. Translated: CASSKDSSYNEQFF.

This clonotype was found a few times. This chain joins TRBV10-3 and TRBJ2-7; TRBD1 matches 8 bases. The germline gives CDR1 ENHRY, CDR2 SYGVKD. The CDR3 has 13 residues. After removal of 10 bases from V and 6 bases from J, the junction contained 11 bases not matched to a gene. The chain's CDR3 is CATCTLTGGEQYF. The DNA for the CDR3 is TGTGCCACCTGCACACTCACAGGGGGCGAGCAGTACTTC.

A few counts support this clonotype. The chain combines TRBV20-1 with TRBJ1-1; D might be TRBD1 (6 bases). The CDR3 runs to 13 residues. Per germline, CDR1 DFQATT and CDR2 SNEGSKA (reference sequence). Deletions cut 7 bases from V and 1 base from J, with 13 bases between. CDR3 bases: TGCAGTGTCAACAGGGCCTGGAACACTGAAGCTTTCTTT. Translation gives CSVNRAWNTEAFF.

This clonotype was seen only a few times. The chain is built from TRBV7-6 and TRBJ2-1; 9 nucleotides match TRBD2. CDR3 length equals 17 residues. The V gene end was trimmed by 1 base and the J gene end by 8 bases; junction bases not matched to a gene: 12. CDR1 is SGHVS and CDR2 is FNYEAQ in the germline V gene. CDR3 region: CASSLVGASGAGDEQFF. CDR3 nucleotide sequence: TGTGCCAGCAGCTTAGTGGGGGCTAGCGGGGCGGGTGATGAGCAGTTCTTC.

The chain employs TRBV7-8 and TRBJ2-5; a possible D gene is TRBD1 (6 bases). Deletions cut 5 bases from V and 5 bases from J, with 15 bases between. The germline CDR1 and CDR2 sequences are SGHVS and FQNEAQ. The CDR3 length is 14 residues. Written as DNA, the CDR3 is TGTGCCAGCAGCACAAAACAGGGAAGGGAGACCCAGTACTTC. It encodes CASSTKQGRETQYF.

The rearrangement uses TRBV7-2 and TRBJ1-5, with D unclear. The germline V and J ends were trimmed by 8 bases and 7 bases, with 15 bases remaining between them. Looked up from germline, CDR1 is SGHTA and CDR2 is FQGNSA. This CDR3 region has 13 residues. In nucleotides, the CDR3 is TGTGCCAGCGGCCCCCAGCGCGGGCAGCCCCAGCATTTT. Amino acids: CASGPQRGQPQHF.

V is TRBV28 and J is TRBJ1-5, with D tentatively TRBD1 (5 bases). This CDR3 spans 17 amino acids. Germline V CDR1 and CDR2: MDHEN, SYDVKM. V was pared by 1 base and J by 2 bases, with 15 bases between. CDR3 sequence reads: CASSLSVRRGGNQPQHF. The CDR3 bases are TGTGCCAGCAGTTTATCGGTCAGGAGGGGAGGCAATCAGCCCCAGCATTTT.

J is TRBJ2-3 and V is TRBV7-6, with 8 bases identical to TRBD2. CDR1 and CDR2 from the germline V gene are SGHVS and FNYEAQ. This CDR3 region has 15 residues. V shed 2 bases, J shed 4 bases, and the junction held 5 bases outside the gene matches. CDR3: CASSLTGLESDTQYF. The CDR3 DNA is TGTGCCAGCAGCTTAACGGGACTAGAGTCAGATACGCAGTATTTT.